The T cell receptor (beta chain) under discussion was sequenced for a study of cytomegalovirus exposure and HLA in healthy donors. Study results and limitations: Presence/absence analyses assumed roughly uniform sequencing depth across donors, which may not hold. V- and J-gene trimming in TCR beta was tied to a missense DCLRE1C variant by an analysis performed later. Most of the TCR beta V segments (in an earlier analysis) were productive either about 87% or about 30% of the time.

As to this clone: Its specificity is not known.

Primers included in the PCR were 60 Vbeta and 13 Jbeta primers. Sequencing was performed with immunoSEQ multiplex PCR; in TCRdb, only in-frame clones are kept and a portion is missing. The sample includes under 200,000 clones, around 80% seen only once; the top ten take 4.9%. This receptor was obtained from a male donor in good health and CMV-seronegative. The material sequenced was PBMCs.

CDR3 in amino acids: CASSLTTSEDTIKETQYF. The CDR3 DNA reads as TGTGCCAGCAGCTTAACTACTAGTGAGGATACAATCAAAGAGACCCAGTACTTC. The gene calls are TRBV7-6 and TRBJ2-5; TRBD2 is a possible D gene (5 bases). The CDR3 extends over 18 amino acids. V gave up 2 bases and J gave up 3 bases, with 22 bases separating them. Germline CDR1 SGHVS, CDR2 FNYEAQ.